This is a list of T cell receptor beta chains from one sample in a study of cytomegalovirus exposure and HLA in healthy donors. Sequenced by immunoSEQ multiplex PCR; TCRdb stores in-frame clones only, minus some. The sample records some 200,000 clones, about 80% being singletons. Sequenced material: PBMCs. These receptors were collected from a boy younger than 18 in good health and CMV-seronegative. Both conserved end residues are part of each CDR3. A D gene is named only where the DNA matches it firmly. Clone size is shown for a subset of rows, as once, few, many or a class of expanded clone.

d_call: .; clone_size: .; v_call: TRBV4-1; j_call: TRBJ2-7; cdr3_aa: CASSQGAGGGLEYEQYF; cdr3_nt: TGCGCCAGCAGCCAAGGGGCTGGCGGGGGCCTTGAATACGAGCAGTACTTC
d_call: .; clone_size: .; v_call: TRBV4-2; j_call: TRBJ2-2; cdr3_aa: CASSIGTLNTGELFF; cdr3_nt: TGTGCCAGCAGCATAGGGACACTTAACACCGGGGAGCTGTTTTTT
d_call: TRBD2; clone_size: .; v_call: TRBV6-5; j_call: TRBJ2-5; cdr3_aa: CASRASGRGQETQYF; cdr3_nt: TGTGCCAGCAGGGCTAGCGGGAGGGGGCAAGAGACCCAGTACTTC
d_call: TRBD2; clone_size: .; v_call: TRBV7-8; j_call: TRBJ2-7; cdr3_aa: CASRSSGGSYEQYF; cdr3_nt: TGTGCCAGCAGGTCCTCTGGCGGGAGTTACGAGCAGTACTTC
d_call: TRBD1; clone_size: .; v_call: TRBV7-2; j_call: TRBJ2-7; cdr3_aa: CASSEGQEAYEQYF; cdr3_nt: TGTGCCAGCAGCGAGGGACAGGAGGCCTACGAGCAGTACTTC
d_call: .; clone_size: .; v_call: TRBV19; j_call: TRBJ1-5; cdr3_aa: CASSIDRRNQPQHF; cdr3_nt: TGTGCCAGTAGTATAGACAGGCGAAATCAGCCCCAGCATTTT
d_call: .; clone_size: .; v_call: TRBV5-1; j_call: TRBJ1-1; cdr3_aa: CASSLGSLNTEAFF; cdr3_nt: TGCGCCAGCAGCTTGGGGAGCCTTAACACTGAAGCTTTCTTT
d_call: TRBD2; clone_size: .; v_call: TRBV29-1; j_call: TRBJ2-1; cdr3_aa: CSTLTSGSGNEQFF; cdr3_nt: TGCAGCACCCTGACTAGCGGGAGCGGCAATGAGCAGTTCTTC
d_call: .; clone_size: .; v_call: TRBV30; j_call: TRBJ1-5; cdr3_aa: CAWSVLSNQPQHF; cdr3_nt: TGTGCCTGGAGTGTACTGAGCAATCAGCCCCAGCATTTT
d_call: TRBD1; clone_size: .; v_call: TRBV5-6; j_call: TRBJ2-2; cdr3_aa: CASSHDRGRGTGELFF; cdr3_nt: TGTGCCAGCAGCCACGACAGGGGGCGGGGTACCGGGGAGCTGTTTTTT
d_call: .; clone_size: .; v_call: TRBV9; j_call: TRBJ1-3; cdr3_aa: CASSDTSGNTIYF; cdr3_nt: TGTGCCAGCAGCGACACCTCTGGAAACACCATATATTTT
d_call: .; clone_size: .; v_call: TRBV6-5; j_call: TRBJ1-2; cdr3_aa: CASSSGAVGGYTF; cdr3_nt: TGTGCCAGCAGTTCAGGGGCCGTTGGGGGCTACACCTTC
d_call: TRBD1; clone_size: few; v_call: TRBV4-3; j_call: TRBJ2-3; cdr3_aa: CASSQDLGQGGDTQYF; cdr3_nt: TGCGCCAGCAGCCAAGATCTTGGACAGGGAGGAGATACGCAGTATTTT
d_call: TRBD1; clone_size: once; v_call: TRBV5-1; j_call: TRBJ1-6; cdr3_aa: CASSPFGDRGRSYNSPLHF; cdr3_nt: TGCGCCAGCAGCCCCTTTGGGGACAGGGGGCGCAGTTATAATTCACCCCTCCACTTT
d_call: .; clone_size: .; v_call: TRBV28; j_call: TRBJ2-7; cdr3_aa: CASSTDPGQQYF; cdr3_nt: TGTGCCAGCAGTACTGACCCGGGACAACAGTACTTC
d_call: TRBD1; clone_size: .; v_call: TRBV7-9; j_call: TRBJ1-5; cdr3_aa: CASSAETGAQPQHF; cdr3_nt: TGTGCCAGCAGCGCCGAGACAGGGGCTCAGCCCCAGCATTTT
d_call: TRBD2; clone_size: .; v_call: TRBV5-1; j_call: TRBJ2-1; cdr3_aa: CASSPTSGGAFKQFF; cdr3_nt: TGCGCCAGCAGCCCGACTAGCGGGGGGGCGTTTAAGCAGTTCTTC
d_call: TRBD1; clone_size: .; v_call: TRBV18; j_call: TRBJ1-5; cdr3_aa: CASSPLQGMGNQPQHF; cdr3_nt: TGTGCCAGCTCACCTTTACAGGGGATGGGCAATCAGCCCCAGCATTTT
d_call: TRBD2; clone_size: .; v_call: TRBV4-2; j_call: TRBJ2-3; cdr3_aa: CASSQLLSGDSTDTQYF; cdr3_nt: TGTGCCAGCAGCCAACTCCTAAGCGGGGATAGCACAGATACGCAGTATTTT
d_call: TRBD2; clone_size: few; v_call: TRBV2; j_call: TRBJ2-1; cdr3_aa: CASSEPGGKGRDEQFF; cdr3_nt: TGTGCCAGCAGTGAACCGGGGGGGAAGGGGCGGGATGAGCAGTTCTTC
d_call: TRBD2; clone_size: .; v_call: TRBV6-5; j_call: TRBJ2-5; cdr3_aa: CASSYDAGGRETQYF; cdr3_nt: TGTGCCAGCAGTTACGACGCGGGGGGGCGCGAGACCCAGTACTTC
d_call: .; clone_size: .; v_call: TRBV11-3; j_call: TRBJ1-1; cdr3_aa: CASSLRNTEAFF; cdr3_nt: TGTGCCAGCAGCTTGAGGAACACTGAAGCTTTCTTT
d_call: TRBD1; clone_size: .; v_call: TRBV6-6; j_call: TRBJ1-1; cdr3_aa: CAGGQGENTEAFF; cdr3_nt: TGTGCCGGTGGACAGGGCGAGAACACTGAAGCTTTCTTT
d_call: .; clone_size: .; v_call: TRBV6-1; j_call: TRBJ2-7; cdr3_aa: CASSEFSRFYYEQYF; cdr3_nt: TGTGCCAGCAGTGAATTTTCCAGGTTCTACTACGAGCAGTACTTC
d_call: .; clone_size: few; v_call: TRBV7-8; j_call: TRBJ2-2; cdr3_aa: CASSLELQPNTGELFF; cdr3_nt: TGTGCCAGCAGCTTAGAATTACAGCCGAACACCGGGGAGCTGTTTTTT
d_call: TRBD1; clone_size: .; v_call: TRBV5-4; j_call: TRBJ1-2; cdr3_aa: CASSPGGTGSVYGYTF; cdr3_nt: TGTGCCAGCAGCCCGGGAGGGACAGGGTCTGTCTATGGCTACACCTTC
d_call: .; clone_size: .; v_call: TRBV4-3; j_call: TRBJ2-6; cdr3_aa: CASSLQRTALSSGANVLTF; cdr3_nt: TGCGCCAGCAGCCTGCAGAGGACAGCCCTCAGCTCTGGGGCCAACGTCCTGACTTTC
d_call: TRBD1; clone_size: .; v_call: TRBV7-2; j_call: TRBJ1-2; cdr3_aa: CASSSGDRVGLGYTF; cdr3_nt: TGTGCCAGCAGCTCAGGGGACAGGGTAGGGCTAGGCTACACCTTC
d_call: .; clone_size: once; v_call: TRBV7-2; j_call: TRBJ1-3; cdr3_aa: CASSPDGRGSSGNTIYF; cdr3_nt: TGTGCCAGCAGCCCAGATGGTCGGGGAAGCTCTGGAAACACCATATATTTT
d_call: TRBD2; clone_size: .; v_call: TRBV4-1; j_call: TRBJ2-2; cdr3_aa: CASSRLAALNTGELFF; cdr3_nt: TGCGCCAGCAGCCGGCTAGCGGCTTTGAACACCGGGGAGCTGTTTTTT
d_call: .; clone_size: .; v_call: TRBV5-1; j_call: TRBJ2-2; cdr3_aa: CASSGGQPSGELFF; cdr3_nt: TGCGCCAGCAGCGGAGGACAGCCGAGCGGGGAGCTGTTTTTT
d_call: .; clone_size: .; v_call: TRBV12-5; j_call: TRBJ1-2; cdr3_aa: CASGFRLGSGPHYGYTF; cdr3_nt: TGTGCTAGTGGTTTTCGACTGGGATCAGGGCCTCACTATGGCTACACCTTC
d_call: .; clone_size: .; v_call: TRBV5-6; j_call: TRBJ1-5; cdr3_aa: CASSLGGRPQHF; cdr3_nt: TGTGCCAGCAGCTTGGGAGGTCGGCCCCAGCATTTT
d_call: .; clone_size: .; v_call: TRBV5-4; j_call: TRBJ2-2; cdr3_aa: CASSLLLDPSNTGELFF; cdr3_nt: TGTGCCAGCAGCTTGCTGCTAGACCCCTCGAACACCGGGGAGCTGTTTTTT
d_call: .; clone_size: few; v_call: TRBV6-1; j_call: TRBJ1-1; cdr3_aa: CASSTQVRDTEAFF; cdr3_nt: TGTGCCAGCAGTACACAGGTCCGAGACACTGAAGCTTTCTTT
d_call: TRBD1; clone_size: .; v_call: TRBV9; j_call: TRBJ2-5; cdr3_aa: CASSRQGRETQYF; cdr3_nt: TGTGCCAGCAGCCGACAGGGCCGAGAGACCCAGTACTTC
d_call: .; clone_size: once; v_call: TRBV19; j_call: TRBJ1-1; cdr3_aa: CASILTGGPRTEAFF; cdr3_nt: TGTGCCAGTATCTTGACGGGGGGGCCAAGGACTGAAGCTTTCTTT
d_call: .; clone_size: .; v_call: TRBV5-4; j_call: TRBJ1-1; cdr3_aa: CASSFSQGNTEAFF; cdr3_nt: TGTGCCAGCAGCTTCTCCCAGGGGAACACTGAAGCTTTCTTT
d_call: .; clone_size: .; v_call: TRBV6-1; j_call: TRBJ2-3; cdr3_aa: CASSEEGGGTDTQYF; cdr3_nt: TGTGCCAGCAGTGAAGAGGGGGGGGGCACAGATACGCAGTATTTT
d_call: .; clone_size: .; v_call: TRBV10-3; j_call: TRBJ1-1; cdr3_aa: CAISERAGPNTEAFF; cdr3_nt: TGTGCCATCAGTGAGAGGGCGGGACCGAACACTGAAGCTTTCTTT
d_call: .; clone_size: .; v_call: TRBV6-1; j_call: TRBJ1-1; cdr3_aa: CASQISGGTEAFF; cdr3_nt: TGTGCCAGCCAAATCAGTGGGGGGACTGAAGCTTTCTTT
d_call: TRBD1; clone_size: once; v_call: TRBV5-1; j_call: TRBJ2-7; cdr3_aa: CASGQGAGYEQYF; cdr3_nt: TGCGCCAGTGGACAGGGGGCCGGCTACGAGCAGTACTTC
d_call: .; clone_size: .; v_call: TRBV4-1; j_call: TRBJ1-5; cdr3_aa: CASSQVAAGGIVQPQHF; cdr3_nt: TGCGCCAGCAGCCAAGTAGCAGCGGGAGGGATCGTACAGCCCCAGCATTTT
d_call: TRBD2; clone_size: .; v_call: TRBV6-5; j_call: TRBJ2-7; cdr3_aa: CASSFGGSYEQYF; cdr3_nt: TGTGCCAGCAGTTTCGGGGGGTCCTACGAGCAGTACTTC
d_call: .; clone_size: .; v_call: TRBV10-3; j_call: TRBJ1-1; cdr3_aa: CAITASGQNTEAFF; cdr3_nt: TGTGCCATCACGGCGTCGGGTCAGAACACTGAAGCTTTCTTT
d_call: TRBD1; clone_size: .; v_call: TRBV18; j_call: TRBJ1-5; cdr3_aa: CASSPTGTGGLQPQHF; cdr3_nt: TGTGCCAGCTCACCTACCGGGACAGGGGGCTTACAGCCCCAGCATTTT
d_call: TRBD1; clone_size: .; v_call: TRBV6-6; j_call: TRBJ2-1; cdr3_aa: CASSQDRGSEQFF; cdr3_nt: TGTGCCAGCAGCCAAGACAGGGGCAGTGAGCAGTTCTTC
d_call: .; clone_size: .; v_call: TRBV7-2; j_call: TRBJ2-3; cdr3_aa: CASSPQTGTGTDTQYF; cdr3_nt: TGTGCCAGCAGCCCACAGACAGGGACTGGCACAGATACGCAGTATTTT